Listed below are T cell receptor beta chains from one sample, sequenced in a study of cytomegalovirus exposure and HLA in healthy donors. Using immunoSEQ multiplex PCR, the repertoire was profiled, and TCRdb retains in-frame clones only, with some absent. The sample records about 240,000 clones, approximately 87% being singletons. The specimen was PBMCs. The source is a man aged 18 to 29 in good health and CMV-seronegative. CDR3s include the opening cysteine and the closing phenylalanine or tryptophan. Each record gives: D gene, V gene, J gene, clone size, CDR3 protein, CDR3 DNA. The D gene is left open where the match is weak. Clone size is shown for a subset of rows, as once, few, many or a class of expanded clone.

>TRBD1|TRBV27|TRBJ2-7|NA
CASSYFDRVNYEQYF
TGTGCCAGCAGTTACTTCGACAGGGTCAACTACGAGCAGTACTTC
>NA|TRBV18|TRBJ2-7|NA
CASSPPGVSSYEQYF
TGTGCCAGCTCACCACCCGGGGTCAGCTCCTACGAGCAGTACTTC
>NA|TRBV30|TRBJ2-2|NA
CAWKPGDTGELFF
TGTGCCTGGAAACCAGGGGACACCGGGGAGCTGTTTTTT
>NA|TRBV6-5|TRBJ2-2|NA
CASSYDQGHSSEELFF
TGTGCCAGCAGTTACGATCAGGGGCACAGTTCGGAGGAGCTGTTTTTT
>NA|TRBV11-2|TRBJ1-6|NA
CASSLPGTIVPLHF
TGTGCCAGCAGCTTACCAGGAACAATTGTACCCCTCCACTTT
>NA|TRBV7-2|TRBJ1-6|NA
CASSLRRSPLHF
TGTGCCAGCAGCTTGCGGAGGTCACCCCTCCACTTT
>NA|TRBV18|TRBJ2-2|NA
CASSPRMDTGELFF
TGTGCCAGCTCACCGCGTATGGACACCGGGGAGCTGTTTTTT
>NA|TRBV5-6|TRBJ1-6|NA
CASSSRRGYNSPLHF
TGTGCCAGCAGCTCTCGAAGGGGCTATAATTCACCCCTCCACTTT
>NA|TRBV6-5|TRBJ2-3|NA
CASSYSRGTDTQYF
TGTGCCAGCAGTTACTCGAGGGGCACAGATACGCAGTATTTT
>TRBD1|TRBV6-5|TRBJ2-3|NA
CASSRQGSTDTQYF
TGTGCCAGCAGCCGACAGGGTAGCACAGATACGCAGTATTTT
>NA|TRBV6-5|TRBJ2-2|NA
CASVPGKNTGELFF
TGTGCCAGCGTTCCGGGGAAGAACACCGGGGAGCTGTTTTTT
>NA|TRBV7-9|TRBJ2-5|once
CASSPDLDQYF
TGTGCCAGCAGCCCAGACTTGGACCAGTACTTC
>NA|TRBV10-3|TRBJ2-7|NA
CAISEPGGSYEQYF
TGTGCCATCAGTGAACCCGGGGGCTCCTACGAGCAGTACTTC
>NA|TRBV6-6|TRBJ2-2|NA
CASSYRLNTGELFF
TGTGCCAGCAGTTACCGACTTAACACCGGGGAGCTGTTTTTT
>TRBD2|TRBV7-2|TRBJ2-1|few
CASSSRGSGRANGEQFF
TGTGCCAGCAGCTCCCGTGGGAGCGGGAGGGCCAATGGTGAGCAGTTCTTC
>NA|TRBV29-1|TRBJ1-5|NA
CSVEEGGSDQPQHF
TGCAGCGTCGAGGAGGGAGGGTCCGATCAGCCCCAGCATTTT
>NA|TRBV11-2|TRBJ2-5|NA
CASSFPERSYQETQYF
TGTGCCAGCAGCTTTCCGGAGCGGAGTTACCAAGAGACCCAGTACTTC
>NA|TRBV19|TRBJ1-1|NA
CASSIRHGVNTEAFF
TGTGCCAGTAGTATTCGGCACGGGGTGAACACTGAAGCTTTCTTT
>TRBD2|TRBV9|TRBJ2-1|NA
CASSVGSGGSYDEQFF
TGTGCCAGCAGCGTAGGAAGCGGGGGGTCCTACGATGAGCAGTTCTTC
>NA|TRBV6-1|TRBJ1-1|NA
CASRWQGNTEAFF
TGTGCCAGCAGGTGGCAGGGTAACACTGAAGCTTTCTTT
>NA|TRBV28|TRBJ1-2|NA
CASSLLDSRYYGYTF
TGTGCCAGCAGTTTACTGGACAGCCGCTACTATGGCTACACCTTC
>TRBD1|TRBV27|TRBJ2-7|NA
CATSKLGQGTYEQYF
TGTGCCACCAGCAAGCTGGGACAGGGTACCTACGAGCAGTACTTC
>NA|TRBV28|TRBJ2-3|NA
CASSLFQGGDTQYF
TGTGCCAGCAGTTTATTCCAGGGCGGCGATACGCAGTATTTT
>TRBD2|TRBV28|TRBJ2-1|NA
CASVVRTSGNEQFF
TGTGCCAGCGTAGTCAGGACTAGCGGTAATGAGCAGTTCTTC
>NA|TRBV7-2|TRBJ2-1|few
CASSLRDLEYNEQFF
TGTGCCAGCAGCTTAAGGGACTTAGAATACAATGAGCAGTTCTTC
>TRBD2|TRBV28|TRBJ2-7|few
CASRIAGGLSSYEQYF
TGTGCCAGCAGGATAGCGGGGGGGCTTAGCTCCTACGAGCAGTACTTC
>NA|TRBV4-2|TRBJ1-2|few
CASSQDWAQDLVNTF
TGTGCCAGCAGCCAAGATTGGGCCCAGGATCTGGTAAACACCTTC
>TRBD2|TRBV12-5|TRBJ2-3|NA
CASGYSGGTQADTQYF
TGTGCTAGTGGTTACTCGGGAGGGACCCAGGCAGATACGCAGTATTTT
>NA|TRBV6-7|TRBJ2-5|NA
CASSSGDRPRETQYF
TGTGCCAGCAGTTCCGGAGACAGGCCGAGGGAGACCCAGTACTTC
>NA|TRBV7-2|TRBJ2-6|NA
CASSMDSSGANVLTF
TGTGCCAGCAGCATGGACTCGTCTGGGGCCAACGTCCTGACTTTC
>NA|TRBV29-1|TRBJ1-1|NA
CSVGEGINTEAFF
TGCAGCGTTGGGGAGGGCATTAACACTGAAGCTTTCTTT
>NA|TRBV6-5|TRBJ1-6|NA
CASRSRGSYNSPLHF
TGTGCCAGCAGATCCAGAGGCTCCTATAATTCACCCCTCCACTTT
>NA|TRBV11-2|TRBJ1-1|NA
CASSSKRVAEAFF
TGTGCCAGCAGCTCGAAGAGGGTCGCTGAAGCTTTCTTT